These 16 T cell receptor beta chains came from one sample sequenced in a study of T-cell reconstitution after alpha-beta-depleted transplantation in children (dated by TCRdb to 2016 to 2018). The treatment or condition label here, explained by the study, means: allogeneic hematopoietic cell transplantation with graft depleted of TCRalphabeta T cells and CD19 B cells. Library creation used PCR. Sequencing instrument: Illumina HiSeq 2500. TCR library preparation used molecular barcoding, with unique molecular identifiers applied to normalize quantification of the TCRbeta repertoire. TCRdb took the public reads, trimmed them with fastp at Q25, ran MiXCR for clone calling and kept in-frame beta chains. Entries are consolidated by CDR3 protein sequence, retaining the most common genes and DNA. This sample lists about 110,000 distinct CDR3 sequences; about 6% were detected once. More than 20% of the sample comes from the top ten.

The sample here was PBMCs, mostly from graft donor cells, taken 360 days after TCRalphabeta/CD19-depleted stem cell transplant. The receptor set was obtained from a male patient between 2 and 15 years old who had a stem cell transplant for acute lymphoblastic leukemia, so the T cells may come from the graft donor.

This clonotype was found a few times. The genes are TRBV24-1 and TRBJ2-3; 7 bases map to TRBD1. J gave up 11 bases and V 4 bases, and 8 bases lay outside the gene matches. The CDR3 runs to 13 residues. Germline-derived CDR1 and CDR2 are KGHDR and SFDVKD. The CDR3 region has the DNA TGTGCCACCAGTGAGCCTGACAGGGCCAGGCAGTATTTT. Amino acids: CATSEPDRARQYF.

This clonotype has at least ten counts. The genes are TRBV7-8 and TRBJ2-2, with a weak D call TRBD1 (6 bases). The V end was cut by 3 bases, the J end by 5 bases, with 13 bases between. This CDR3 is built from 15 residues. CDR1 SGHVS and CDR2 FQNEAQ come from the germline V gene. The CDR3 region has the DNA TGTGCCAGCAGCTTTAACAGGGAAAGGACCGGGGAGCTGTTTTTT. Its translation: CASSFNRERTGELFF.

This clonotype occurred a few times. The V call is TRBV10-3, the J call TRBJ2-2, with TRBD1 as a possible D gene (5 bases). The CDR3 sequence is 14 residues long. Trimming took 5 bases from V and 1 from J, leaving 8 bases between them. Germline lookup yields CDR1 ENHRY and CDR2 SYGVKD. The CDR3 coding sequence is TGTGCCATCAGTTACACAGGGAACACCGGGGAGCTGTTTTTT. Protein sequence: CAISYTGNTGELFF.

This clonotype was counted between two and nine times. V gene TRBV6-2 or TRBV6-3 combines with J gene TRBJ2-7; 9 bases map to TRBD1. Germline loops: CDR1 MNHEY, CDR2 SVGEGT. This CDR3 contains 16 residues. Trimming took 1 base from V and 5 from J; bases not matched to a gene: 9. The CDR3 region is CASSYFRDRVRHEQYF. CDR3 nucleotide sequence: TGTGCCAGCAGTTACTTCCGGGACAGGGTGAGACACGAGCAGTACTTC.

This clonotype has a count of ten or more. The chain combines TRBV5-1 with TRBJ2-5; no firm D call. The CDR3 spans 14 residues. The ends were cut back, 1 base at V and 5 bases at J, with 12 bases in the middle. The germline CDR1 and CDR2 sequences are SGHRS and YFSETQ. The CDR3 nucleotides read TGCGCCAGCAGCTTGAGCGTCCGGCATGAGACCCAGTACTTC. Protein sequence: CASSLSVRHETQYF.

The chain joins TRBV4-3 to TRBJ2-7; no clear D. Germline lookup yields CDR1 LGHNA and CDR2 YSLEER. Trimming cost V 4 bases and J 3 bases, with 16 bases left between them. CDR3 size: 15 residues. The CDR3 nucleotides are TGCGCCAGCAGCCCAGTTTTGGGTTCGGGCTACGAGCAGTACTTC. This translates into CASSPVLGSGYEQYF.

V and J are TRBV7-9 and TRBJ2-1; TRBD2 agrees at 7 bases. CDR3 length equals 14 residues. With 8 bases clipped from V and 3 bases from J, the junction kept 7 bases outside the gene matches. The germline V gene has CDR1 SEHNR and CDR2 FQNEAQ (reference sequence). CDR3 nucleotide sequence: TGTGCCAGCTGCCGGGGCGGGAGCTACAATGAGCAGTTCTTC. This gives the protein CASCRGGSYNEQFF.

This rearrangement joins TRBV18 to TRBJ1-5, with 8 nucleotides matching TRBD1. The trim removed 3 bases at V and 9 bases at J, leaving 10 bases unmatched. This CDR3 comprises 15 residues. Germline lookup yields CDR1 KGHSH and CDR2 LQKENI. CDR3 in DNA: TGTGCCAGCTCACCCTCAGGGGGCTACCCGCCGCCCCAGCATTTT. It translates to CASSPSGGYPPPQHF.

This clonotype has at least ten counts. V and J are TRBV7-9 and TRBJ2-3; D call uncertain. This CDR3 is built from 17 residues. The V end was cut by 4 bases, the J end by 5 bases, with 22 bases between. Germline CDR1 reads SEHNR; CDR2 reads FQNEAQ (reference sequence). As DNA, the CDR3 is TGTGCCAGCAGCTCGAACTCCGGGTCCTATGTTATAGATACGCAGTATTTT. Protein product: CASSSNSGSYVIDTQYF.

This clonotype showed up many times. The J gene is TRBJ2-7, the V gene TRBV5-1; tentatively, D is TRBD2 (6 bases). Germline V CDR1 and CDR2: SGHRS, YFSETQ. V lost 4 bases and J 1 base, leaving 12 bases between the germline ends. The CDR3 consists of 14 residues. This CDR3 is CASSAAGRSYEQYF. As DNA, the CDR3 is TGCGCCAGCAGCGCGGCAGGGAGGTCCTACGAGCAGTACTTC.

This clonotype showed up many times. The V and J genes are TRBV5-1 and TRBJ2-2; D gene ambiguous. V lost 0 bases and J 4 bases, leaving 10 bases between the germline ends. Germline V lookup: CDR1 SGHRS, CDR2 YFSETQ. The CDR3 consists of 15 residues. The DNA of the CDR3 is TGCGCCAGCAGCTTGGCCCCGCGGAGCACCGGGGAGCTGTTTTTT. Protein: CASSLAPRSTGELFF.

This clonotype showed up just a few times. The chain couples TRBV9 to TRBJ1-4; tentative D call: TRBD1 (6 bases). V lost 4 bases, J lost 3 bases, and 10 bases lay in between. CDR1 is SGDLS and CDR2 is YYNGEE in the germline V gene. The CDR3 runs to 14 residues. CDR3 in amino acids: CASSSGAANEKLFF. The CDR3 region has the DNA TGTGCCAGCAGCTCGGGGGCAGCTAATGAAAAACTGTTTTTT.

The chain joins TRBV10-2 to TRBJ2-2; the D gene is possibly TRBD1 (5 bases). V was clipped by 8 bases and J by 0 bases, with 19 bases between them. Germline V CDR1 and CDR2: WSHSY, SAAADI. The CDR3 is made up of 17 amino acids. Written as DNA, the CDR3 is TGCGCCAGCCGGAGCAGACAGTTTACTACGAACACCGGGGAGCTGTTTTTT. Translated: CASRSRQFTTNTGELFF.

This clonotype was detected a few times. The chain carries TRBV7-9 and TRBJ2-2, with a possible D match to TRBD2 (5 bases). Trimming took off 2 bases at V and 4 bases at J, with 17 bases between the two ends. The germline gives CDR1 SEHNR, CDR2 FQNEAQ (reference sequence). This CDR3 spans 17 amino acids. The CDR3 loop is CASSLTRVGRGTGELFF. CDR3 in DNA: TGTGCCAGCAGCTTAACTAGGGTAGGACGAGGCACCGGGGAGCTGTTTTTT.

This clonotype came up many times. The chain links TRBV6-5 to TRBJ2-5; a possible D gene is TRBD1 (6 bases). CDR1 MNHEY and CDR2 SVGAGI come from the germline V gene. V was cut by 6 bases and J by 5 bases, with 19 bases left in between. This CDR3 has 15 residues. CDR3 nucleotides: TGTGCCAGCAGCTTACTTGGGGGCTTGGGGGAGACCCAGTACTTC. Protein sequence: CASSLLGGLGETQYF.

This clonotype was detected a few times. This chain joins TRBV4-3 and TRBJ2-7; D remains ambiguous. Germline loops: CDR1 LGHNA, CDR2 YSLEER. The CDR3 is 14 amino acids. V was shortened by 0 bases and J by 1 base, with 7 bases between the two germline ends. The CDR3 protein is CASSQDRNSYEQYF. The CDR3 DNA is TGCGCCAGCAGCCAAGACAGGAATTCCTACGAGCAGTACTTC.